This T cell receptor beta chain originates from a study of T cells after yellow fever vaccination. For the study at large: Preparation of fractions with low cell numbers was performed using SMART-Seq v4 Ultra Low Input.

Overall study results and limits: Subsequent to the booster, the majority of primary-vaccination clones reappeared (roughly 96% CD4, 85% to 90% CD8). A faster peak, day 5 versus 15, was reached by the weaker secondary response.

By 5'RACE template switching, TCR cDNA was produced, with a universal primer site and UMIs added in the process. TCRdb processed the 5' RACE reads anew with MiXCR; each CDR3 protein has one entry. The table lists roughly 340,000 distinct CDR3 sequences, 8.5% to 10% of them singletons. This clonotype was observed many times. The target antigen is unknown. The CDR3 spans 17 residues. The starting material was PBMCs, obtained on the day of the first yellow fever vaccination. This chain joins TRBV21-1 and TRBJ2-4; the table's D gene call, TRBD2, was not cross checked with the DNA. TRBV21-1 has pseudogene status. The sequence was collected from a man between 18 and 29 years old who received the YFV17D yellow fever vaccine. The CDR3 DNA reads TGTGCCAGCAGCAAAGATGGACTAGCCGAAGCCAAAAACATTCAGTACTTC. Its protein is CASSKDGLAEAKNIQYF.